The source of this T cell receptor beta chain is a study of radiotherapy plus CTLA-4 blockade in lung cancer (dated by TCRdb to 2017 to 2018). Notes on the research overall: Objective responses occurred in 15% to 20% of enrolled patients, and roughly 30% achieved disease control.

CDR1 and CDR2 (SGHAT, FQDESV) derive from the germline V gene (reference sequence). The CDR3 goes from the cysteine to the phenylalanine over 15 residues. Left in the record is the CDR3 DNA by itself, 45 bases read in frame from the first base. Ends trimmed: V by 4 bases, J by 2 bases; bases unmatched to a gene: 4. A remark on this clone: The antigen it binds to is not known. Qualities for individual bases were not recorded, and no much larger clone is one base off.

The library relied on the immunoSEQ multiplex PCR assay. TCRdb limited this immuneACCESS table to in-frame rearrangements with V and J called. A share of clones is missing; checked studies link under half to unresolved V genes, and the rest is unexplained. The sample data list over 75,000 clones, and about four fifths of these were observed just once. The ten largest make up 0.84% of the sample. Findings and caveats that apply to the study as a whole: The strongest predictors of response, as reported, were early dynamic changes in blood T cell clones along with a rise in serum interferon-beta after radiation. After treatment with radiotherapy and ipilimumab, TCR clones that came from tumors expanded in the peripheral blood.

The study evaluated CTLA-4 blockade (ipilimumab) given together with focal radiation therapy in patients who had chemo-refractory metastatic non-small-cell lung cancer. The rearrangement combines TRBV11-1 with TRBJ2-2; TRBD2 aligns with 7 central bases. This TCR was recovered from a human donor with non-small cell lung cancer who had stable disease on radiotherapy plus ipilimumab. Sample: peripheral blood, taken from a patient treated with radiotherapy plus ipilimumab. The encoded CDR3 is CASSSTSFNTGELFF. The base sequence is TGTGCCAGCAGCTCGACTAGCTTTAACACCGGGGAGCTGTTTTTT.